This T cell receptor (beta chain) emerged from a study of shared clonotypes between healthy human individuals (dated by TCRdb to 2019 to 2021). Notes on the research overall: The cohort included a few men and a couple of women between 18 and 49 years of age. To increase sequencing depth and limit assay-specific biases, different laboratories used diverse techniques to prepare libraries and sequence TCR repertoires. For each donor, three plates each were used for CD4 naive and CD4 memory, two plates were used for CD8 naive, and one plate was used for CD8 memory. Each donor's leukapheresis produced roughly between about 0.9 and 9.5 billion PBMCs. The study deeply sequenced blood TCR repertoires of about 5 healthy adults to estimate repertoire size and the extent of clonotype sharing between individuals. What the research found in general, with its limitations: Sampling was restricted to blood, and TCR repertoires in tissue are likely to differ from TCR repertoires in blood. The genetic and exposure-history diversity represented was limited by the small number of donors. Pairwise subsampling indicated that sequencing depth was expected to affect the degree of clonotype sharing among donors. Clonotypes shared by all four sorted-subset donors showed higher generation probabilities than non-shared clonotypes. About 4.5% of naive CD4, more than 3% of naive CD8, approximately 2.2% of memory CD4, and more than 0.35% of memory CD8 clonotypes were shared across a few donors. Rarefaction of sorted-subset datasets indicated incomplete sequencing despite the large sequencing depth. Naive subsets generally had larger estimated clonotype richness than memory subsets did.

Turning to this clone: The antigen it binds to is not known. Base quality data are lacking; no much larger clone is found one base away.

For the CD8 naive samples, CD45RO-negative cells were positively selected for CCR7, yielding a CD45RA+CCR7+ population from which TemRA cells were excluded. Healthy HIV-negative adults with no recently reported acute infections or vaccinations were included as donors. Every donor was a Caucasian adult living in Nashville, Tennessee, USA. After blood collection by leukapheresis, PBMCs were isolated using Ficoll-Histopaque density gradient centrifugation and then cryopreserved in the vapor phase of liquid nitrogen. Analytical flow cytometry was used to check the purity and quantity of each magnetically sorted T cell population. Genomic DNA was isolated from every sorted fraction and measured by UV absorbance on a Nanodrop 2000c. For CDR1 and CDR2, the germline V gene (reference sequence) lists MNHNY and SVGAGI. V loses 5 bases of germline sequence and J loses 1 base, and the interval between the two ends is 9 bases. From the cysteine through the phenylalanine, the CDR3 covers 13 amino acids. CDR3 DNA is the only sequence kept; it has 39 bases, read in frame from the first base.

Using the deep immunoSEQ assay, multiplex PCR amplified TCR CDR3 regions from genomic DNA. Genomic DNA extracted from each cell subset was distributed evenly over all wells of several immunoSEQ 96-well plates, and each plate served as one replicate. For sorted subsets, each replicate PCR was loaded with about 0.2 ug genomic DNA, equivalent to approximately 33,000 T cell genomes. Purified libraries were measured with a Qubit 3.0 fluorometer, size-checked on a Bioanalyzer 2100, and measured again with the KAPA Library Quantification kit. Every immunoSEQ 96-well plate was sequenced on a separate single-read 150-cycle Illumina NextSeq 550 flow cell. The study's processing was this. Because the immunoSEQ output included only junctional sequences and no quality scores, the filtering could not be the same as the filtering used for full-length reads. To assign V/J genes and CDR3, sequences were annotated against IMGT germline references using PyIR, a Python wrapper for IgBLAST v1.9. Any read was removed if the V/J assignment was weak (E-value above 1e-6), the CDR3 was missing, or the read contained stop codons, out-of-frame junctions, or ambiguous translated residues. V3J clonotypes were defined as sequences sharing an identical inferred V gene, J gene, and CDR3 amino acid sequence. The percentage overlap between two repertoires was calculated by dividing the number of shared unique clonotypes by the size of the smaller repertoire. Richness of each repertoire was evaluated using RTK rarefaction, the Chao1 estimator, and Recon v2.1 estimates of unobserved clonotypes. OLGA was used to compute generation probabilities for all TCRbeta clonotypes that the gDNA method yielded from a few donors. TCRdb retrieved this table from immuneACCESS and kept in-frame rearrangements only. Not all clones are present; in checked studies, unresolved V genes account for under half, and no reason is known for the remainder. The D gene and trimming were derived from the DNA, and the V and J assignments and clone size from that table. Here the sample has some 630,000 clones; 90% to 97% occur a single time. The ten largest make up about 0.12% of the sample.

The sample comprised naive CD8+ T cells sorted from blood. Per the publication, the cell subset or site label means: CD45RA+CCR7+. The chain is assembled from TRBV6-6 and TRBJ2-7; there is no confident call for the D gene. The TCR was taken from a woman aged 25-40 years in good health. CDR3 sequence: CASSPHFSYEQYF. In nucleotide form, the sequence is TGTGCCAGCAGTCCTCACTTTTCCTACGAGCAGTACTTC.